The 30 T cell receptor beta chains presented below share a single source sample, sequenced in a study of T-cell reconstitution after alpha-beta-depleted transplantation in children. Unique molecular identifiers featured in how the TCRbeta library was prepared. One entry per CDR3 protein, called by TCRdb with MiXCR from the PCR reads. The data show some 640,000 distinct CDR3 sequences, 16% seen once. The input for sequencing was PBMCs from the stem cell graft donor, taken from the stem cell graft. The source is a human donor who donated a stem cell graft to a child with acute myeloid leukemia.

The CDR3 coding sequence is TGTGCCAGCAGCTTTGGGGGGAGGGGTTTCGCAGATACGCAGTATTTT. This sequence encodes CASSFGGRGFADTQYF. The chain combines TRBV12-3 or TRBV12-4 with TRBJ2-3, with TRBD2 identical over 7 bases. The CDR3 is 16 amino acids. J was trimmed by 4 bases and V by 6 bases; bases with no gene match: 13.

The sample holds many counts of this clonotype. The chain is built from TRBV6-2 or TRBV6-3 and TRBJ2-1; perhaps TRBD1 as D (6 bases). Germline CDR1 and CDR2: MNHEY and SVGEGT. CDR3 length: 16 residues. Trimming left V 0 bases short and J 4 bases short, with 13 bases between. For the CDR3, the DNA is TGTGCCAGCAGTTACTCGATACAGGGCGCTTACAATGAGCAGTTCTTC. Translation gives CASSYSIQGAYNEQFF.

In its sample, this clonotype was seen many times. V usage is TRBV20-1 and J usage is TRBJ1-2; possible D gene TRBD1, 5 bases. CDR1 DFQATT and CDR2 SNEGSKA come from the germline V gene (reference sequence). Trimming shortened V by 5 bases and J by 3 bases, and 7 bases separated the two germline ends. This CDR3 is 11 amino acids long. This CDR3 is CSAGADYGYTF. DNA of the CDR3: TGCAGTGCTGGGGCGGACTATGGCTACACCTTC.

There are a few counts of this clonotype. The rearrangement uses TRBV6-5 and TRBJ2-2; D may be TRBD2 (5 bases). CDR3 length: 15 amino acids. In germline, CDR1 is MNHEY, CDR2 SVGAGI. V gave up 6 bases and J gave up 5 bases, with 16 bases separating them. CDR3 loop: CASSTREKGTGELFF. CDR3 bases: TGTGCCAGCAGCACCCGGGAAAAAGGAACCGGGGAGCTGTTTTTT.

This chain connects TRBV5-1 to TRBJ2-7; possibly TRBD1 for D (6 bases). V was pared by 4 bases and J by 12 bases, with 26 bases between. This CDR3 is built from 15 residues. From germline, CDR1 is SGHRS and CDR2 YFSETQ. Written as DNA, the CDR3 is TGCGCCAGCAGCCTTTCTTGGACAGCCGCCAGTATCATGTACTTC. Protein: CASSLSWTAASIMYF.

This clonotype was found a few times. This chain uses TRBV5-1 with TRBJ2-7, with D possibly matching TRBD1 (6 bases). The CDR3 runs to 13 residues. The germline V and J ends were trimmed by 6 bases and 1 base, with 11 bases remaining between them. Germline V lookup: CDR1 SGHRS, CDR2 YFSETQ. The CDR3 loop is CASNPTGSYEQYF. The CDR3 nucleotides read TGCGCCAGCAACCCAACAGGGTCCTACGAGCAGTACTTC. Variable domain in full (rest from reference TRBV5-1 and TRBJ2-7): KAGVTQTPRYLIKTRGQQVTLSCSPISGHRSVSWYQQTPGQGLQFLFEYFSETQRNKGNFPGRFSGRQFSNSRSEMNVSTLELGDSALYLCASNPTGSYEQYFGPGTRLTVT.

This clonotype was detected only a few times. The chain carries TRBV6-1 and TRBJ1-5; 9 bases agree with TRBD1. CDR3 length: 13 residues. The V segment lost 4 bases and the J segment 9 bases; nucleotides outside the gene matches: 4. From germline, CDR1 is MNHNS and CDR2 SASEGT. The CDR3 bases are TGTGCCAGCAGTGGGACAGGGGAGGTGCCCCAGCATTTT. Translation: CASSGTGEVPQHF.

The chain links TRBV12-3 or TRBV12-4 to TRBJ2-3, with D possibly being TRBD2 (7 bases). Trimming took off 1 base at V and 2 bases at J, with 10 bases between the two ends. The CDR3 runs 15 residues. CDR3 region: CASSLVAGATDTQYF. Here the CDR3 DNA reads TGTGCCAGCAGTTTAGTGGCGGGGGCCACAGATACGCAGTATTTT.

The chain joins TRBV12-3 or TRBV12-4 to TRBJ1-2; D unresolved. V gave up 5 bases and J gave up 0 bases, with 10 bases separating them. The CDR3 extends over 14 amino acids. The CDR3 loop is CASSVGRTNYGYTF. In nucleotides, the CDR3 is TGTGCCAGCAGTGTTGGACGGACTAACTATGGCTACACCTTC.

This clonotype was seen more than once but under ten times. The rearrangement links TRBV5-5 to TRBJ2-7; possibly TRBD1 for D (5 bases). V lost 3 bases, J lost 1 base, and 11 bases lay in between. Germline values: CDR1 SGHKS, CDR2 YYEKEE (reference sequence). This CDR3 region has 14 residues. In DNA form, the CDR3 reads TGTGCCAGCAGCTCCCGACAGACTTCCTACGAGCAGTACTTC. Amino acid sequence: CASSSRQTSYEQYF. Together with reference TRBV5-5 and TRBJ2-7, the CDR3 gives the full variable domain: DAGVTQSPTHLIKTRGQQVTLRCSPISGHKSVSWYQQVLGQGPQFIFQYYEKEERGRGNFPDRFSARQFPNYSSELNVNALLLGDSALYLCASSSRQTSYEQYFGPGTRLTVT.

This clonotype was detected many times. The J gene is TRBJ1-1, the V gene TRBV29-1; D call uncertain. This CDR3 has 12 residues. Trimming removed 5 bases at V and 2 bases at J, with 9 bases between. CDR1 is SQVTM and CDR2 is ANQGSEA in the germline V gene. CDR3 nucleotides: TGCAGCGTTTTAGCGGGAAACACTGAAGCTTTCTTT. Translation gives CSVLAGNTEAFF. The entire variable domain, with the rest obtained from reference TRBV29-1 and TRBJ1-1, is as follows: SAVISQKPSRDICQRGTSLTIQCQVDSQVTMMFWYRQQPGQSLTLIATANQGSEATYESGFVIDKFPISRPNLTFSTLTVSNMSPEDSSIYLCSVLAGNTEAFFGQGTRLTVV.

With respect to this clonotype: A read error may account for a junction end that differs from germline. The V and J genes are TRBV6-1 and TRBJ2-1; 13 bases are a match to TRBD2. The CDR3 consists of 17 residues. Germline CDR1 and CDR2: MNHNS and SASEGT. In nucleotides, the CDR3 is TGTGCCAGCAGACGACTAGCGGGGGGAACCTCCCACAATGAGCAGTTCTTC. As protein: CASRRLAGGTSHNEQFF.

This clonotype was counted ten times or more. This chain connects TRBV12-3 or TRBV12-4 to TRBJ2-6; 7 positions match TRBD1. Trimming cost V 5 bases and J 5 bases; bases outside gene matches: 6. This CDR3 comprises 15 residues. In nucleotides, the CDR3 is TGTGCCAGCAGTCTCACAGGGGAACGGGCCAACGTCCTGACTTTC. As protein: CASSLTGERANVLTF.

This clonotype was recorded many times. This chain links TRBV6-1 with TRBJ2-6; D is possibly TRBD1 (5 bases). V lost 6 bases and J lost 0, with 12 bases in between. The CDR3 consists of 16 residues. Looked up from germline, CDR1 is MNHNS and CDR2 is SASEGT. The CDR3 sequence: CASRKNQGSGANVLTF. The CDR3 DNA reads as TGTGCCAGCAGGAAAAACCAGGGCTCTGGGGCCAACGTCCTGACTTTC.

This clonotype has a count of ten or more. This rearrangement joins TRBV20-1 to TRBJ1-5; TRBD1 agrees at 7 bases. The CDR3 is made up of 12 amino acids. J lost 9 bases, V lost 1 base, and 3 bases had no gene match. Germline V gene lookup returns CDR1 DFQATT and CDR2 SNEGSKA (reference sequence). CDR3 loop: CSARGQGRPQHF. The CDR3 nucleotides are TGCAGTGCTAGAGGACAGGGTAGGCCCCAGCATTTT.

The V gene is TRBV5-1, the J gene TRBJ1-1, with D possibly being TRBD1 (6 bases). Trimming took 2 bases from V and 5 from J, leaving 19 bases between them. The V gene's germline CDR1 is SGHRS and CDR2 YFSETQ. The CDR3 is made up of 16 amino acids. The DNA of the CDR3 is TGCGCCAGCAGCTTCTCCGGGACATCGGTACCGACTGAAGCTTTCTTT. Translated, it gives CASSFSGTSVPTEAFF.

In its sample, this clonotype was seen many times. The chain employs TRBV13 and TRBJ2-6; D remains unclear. The CDR3 is 15 amino acids. The ends were cut back, 4 bases at V and 0 bases at J, with 7 bases in the middle. Germline lookup yields CDR1 PRHDT and CDR2 FYEKMQ (reference sequence). CDR3 residues: CASSSRDSGANVLTF. The CDR3 DNA is TGTGCCAGCAGCTCACGAGACTCTGGGGCCAACGTCCTGACTTTC.

In its sample, this clonotype was seen a few times. V is TRBV5-1 and J is TRBJ1-6, with TRBD1 identical over 8 bases. Germline lookup yields CDR1 SGHRS and CDR2 YFSETQ. This CDR3 has 21 amino acids. The V segment lost 0 bases and the J segment 4 bases; nucleotides outside the gene matches: 18. CDR3 sequence reads: CASSLDGEGDDRGVYNSPLHF. As DNA, the CDR3 is TGCGCCAGCAGCTTGGATGGCGAGGGAGACGACAGGGGCGTTTATAATTCACCCCTCCACTTT.

This clonotype has only a few counts. The chain has TRBV21-1 and TRBJ2-7. TRBV21-1 is noted as a pseudogene. CDR3 length: 14 residues. The CDR3 loop is CASSKTASFYEQYV. The DNA for the CDR3 is TGTGCCAGCAGCAAAACCGCCAGCTTCTACGAGCAGTACGTC.

J is TRBJ1-6 and V is TRBV7-6, with 7 bases identical to TRBD1. Germline V lookup: CDR1 SGHVS, CDR2 FNYEAQ. The V segment lost 1 base and the J segment 7 bases; nucleotides outside the gene matches: 4. The length of the CDR3 is 15 residues. CDR3 protein: CASSLVGDRNSPLHF. As DNA, the CDR3 is TGTGCCAGCAGCTTAGTTGGGGACAGAAATTCACCCCTCCACTTT.

This clonotype was observed at least ten times. The rearrangement links TRBV29-1 to TRBJ2-5; 9 bases are shared with TRBD1. There are 13 residues in the CDR3. The V gene's germline CDR1 is SQVTM and CDR2 ANQGSEA. J lost 2 bases, V lost 8 bases, and 6 bases had no gene match. The CDR3 nucleotides are TGCAGCACCCGGGACAGGGTTCAAGAGACCCAGTACTTC. Translation: CSTRDRVQETQYF.

The table lists this clonotype with a few counts. The junction and the germline gene differ at one end; a read error may be behind it. The genes are TRBV27 and TRBJ2-7; no definite D call. CDR1 and CDR2 (germline): MNHEY, SMNVEV (reference sequence). The CDR3 has 11 residues. The CDR3 protein is CASSFGYKQYF. The CDR3 region has the DNA TGTGCCAGCAGTTTCGGCTACAAGCAGTACTTC.

This chain links TRBV20-1 with TRBJ2-5; the match to TRBD1 covers 7 bases. The CDR3 spans 15 residues. V was pared by 3 bases and J by 1 base, with 8 bases of the junction left unmatched. In germline, CDR1 is DFQATT, CDR2 SNEGSKA (reference sequence). CDR3 DNA: TGCAGTGCTAGGAGGGGGCAGGGCGCCCAAGAGACCCAGTACTTC. It specifies CSARRGQGAQETQYF.

This clonotype was observed many times. V and J are TRBV12-3 or TRBV12-4 and TRBJ1-6; TRBD1 might be the D (5 bases). Trimming removed 5 bases from V and 10 bases from J, with 18 bases in between. This CDR3 comprises 15 residues. The CDR3 here is CASSRSSGDRSPLHF. As DNA, the CDR3 is TGTGCCAGCAGTCGAAGCTCGGGGGATCGATCACCCCTCCACTTT.

This clonotype showed up many times. The chain is built from TRBV29-1 and TRBJ2-1; 16 positions agree with TRBD2. Germline V CDR1 and CDR2: SQVTM, ANQGSEA. This CDR3 has 17 amino acids. V shed 5 bases, J shed 7 bases, and the junction held 11 bases outside the gene matches. CDR3 protein: CSVTSGTSGGAGNEQFF. Here the CDR3 DNA reads TGCAGCGTTACATCCGGGACTAGCGGGGGGGCCGGGAATGAGCAGTTCTTC.

There are many counts of this clonotype. The rearrangement links TRBV9 to TRBJ2-3; D remains ambiguous. The CDR3 extends over 12 amino acids. Per the germline V gene, CDR1 is SGDLS and CDR2 is YYNGEE. The ends were cut back, 3 bases at V and 3 bases at J, with 5 bases in the middle. The CDR3 sequence is CASSGGTDTQYF. Here the CDR3 DNA reads TGTGCCAGCAGCGGCGGTACAGATACGCAGTATTTT.

This sequence joins TRBV7-2 and TRBJ2-2; the D is unclear. Germline CDR1 reads SGHTA; CDR2 reads FQGNSA. The CDR3 extends over 15 amino acids. V was cut by 1 base and J by 4 bases, with 10 bases left in between. Here the CDR3 DNA reads TGTGCCAGCAGCTTAGGCACCCAGACCACCGGGGAGCTGTTTTTT. Residues: CASSLGTQTTGELFF.

This clonotype has a count of ten or more. CDR3: CASRPTGYTGELFF. CDR3 nucleotide sequence: TGTGCCAGCAGACCGACAGGGTACACCGGGGAGCTGTTTTTT. The V call is TRBV6-2 or TRBV6-3, the J call TRBJ2-2; TRBD1 matches at 7 bases. Trimming took 6 bases from V and 3 from J; bases not matched to a gene: 4. Per germline, CDR1 MNHEY and CDR2 SVGEGT. The CDR3 loop spans 14 amino acids.

The chain links TRBV20-1 to TRBJ2-7; a possible D gene is TRBD2 (6 bases). The CDR3 consists of 14 residues. Germline V gene sequence: CDR1 DFQATT, CDR2 SNEGSKA (reference sequence). Trimming removed 0 bases from V and 4 bases from J, with 13 bases in between. Here the CDR3 reads CSAREGGAFYEQYF. CDR3 nucleotide sequence: TGCAGTGCTAGAGAAGGAGGGGCTTTTTACGAGCAGTACTTC.

This clonotype came up many times. DNA for the CDR3: TGCAGTGCTAGAGATCGGGTCACAAACACTGAAGCTTTCTTT. It codes for CSARDRVTNTEAFF. The V and J genes are TRBV20-1 and TRBJ1-1; D unresolved. Trimming stripped 0 bases from V and 2 bases from J, with 10 bases between. The germline gives CDR1 DFQATT, CDR2 SNEGSKA (reference sequence). CDR3 length equals 14 residues.